This T cell receptor (beta chain) is drawn from a study of patients and donors after allogeneic stem cell transplantation. TCRdb processed the RT-PCR reads anew with MiXCR; each CDR3 protein has one entry. The sample has under 200,000 distinct CDR3 sequences; about 24% are singletons. Sequenced input: blood, either unsorted or a sorted T cell fraction (not recorded which). The source is a human donor who was either an allogeneic HSCT recipient or a stem cell or donor lymphocyte infusion donor (not recorded which). It is not recorded whose cells these are; they may come from a transplant donor.

In DNA form, the CDR3 reads TGCGCCAGCAGCCGCTCGGACGGTAGCAATCAGCCCCAGCATTTT. Translated: CASSRSDGSNQPQHF. The J gene is TRBJ1-5, the V gene TRBV4-1; D remains unclear. The CDR3 has 15 residues. The germline V and J ends were trimmed by 4 bases and 0 bases, with 10 bases remaining between them. The V gene's germline CDR1 is MGHRA and CDR2 YSYEKL.